This T cell receptor beta chain was retrieved from a study of beta chain features in type 1 diabetes. At the level of the study: The study found patients and healthy donors alike in age, gender and cell yields. Study-level results: Relative to healthy donors, patients appeared to have naive, central memory and Treg TCRB repertoires that were more similar.

From germline, CDR1 is SEHNR and CDR2 FQNEAQ (reference sequence). V lost 5 bases to trimming and J lost 7 bases; unmatched junction nucleotides: 10. This CDR3 comprises 14 residues. Each of the sorted populations had a purity greater than 98%. About this clone: Its antigen is currently unknown.

Every isolated RNA sample was fully reverse transcribed, so sequencing captured expressed TCRB transcripts. Produced via immunoSEQ multiplex PCR; TCRdb's table is partial and in-frame only. This sample has about 140,000 clones, with about 10% found just once. The TCR was taken from a man between 18 and 35 years old in good health. The sample taken for sequencing was naive CD4+ T cells from blood. V and J are TRBV7-9 and TRBJ2-7, with 8 nucleotides matching TRBD1. DNA for the CDR3: TGTGCCAGCAGCGTGGGGACAGGTGCTAGGGAGCAGTACTTC. Its protein is CASSVGTGAREQYF.